This T cell receptor (beta chain) comes out of a study of T cells in Graves' hyperthyroidism and ophthalmopathy (dated by TCRdb to about 2019). Turning to the overall study: Peripheral blood samples were taken at initial diagnosis, before any treatment was given. After sampling, hyperthyroidism patients received methimazole starting at 30 mg daily, and ophthalmopathy patients received high-dose intravenous methylprednisolone. Whether ophthalmopathy could be predicted prospectively was tested in an independent validation cohort made up of about 20 hyperthyroidism patients plus 17 patients who later progressed to ophthalmopathy. The study also compared thyroid tissue and blood T-cell repertoires from several Graves' hyperthyroidism patients. According to the paper, TCR Vbeta CDR3 sequencing was carried out on approximately 140 peripheral blood samples, which came from around 43 ophthalmopathy, approximately 78 hyperthyroidism and roughly 17 progressor patients. A discovery cohort of roughly 100 patients, roughly 45 with Graves' ophthalmopathy and about 60 with stable Graves' hyperthyroidism, was used to find distinguishing TCR V-J signatures. The 75 to 100 discovery patients were divided at random into training and test sets in a 7:3 ratio.

Findings and caveats that apply to the study as a whole: Most expanded thyroid clonotypes (frequency above 0.001) were also found in blood, which suggests that blood repertoires may mirror thyroid immune responses. No statistical method was used to set the sample size in advance, and investigators knew the group allocation. In validation, the model predicted progression to ophthalmopathy with around 71% sensitivity and around 72% specificity, a median of 6.5 months before onset. Ophthalmopathy was separated from stable hyperthyroidism by a 13 V-J signature model, with 85% to 90% sensitivity and about 81% specificity obtained in cross-validation and 80%/75% obtained in testing.

As encoded in the germline V gene (reference sequence), CDR1 is LGHDT while CDR2 is YNNKEL. The CDR3 sequence holds 12 residues, the cysteine and phenylalanine included. Left in the record is the CDR3 DNA by itself, 36 bases read in frame from the first base. A remark on this clonotype: Its binding antigen is unknown. This may be a read error: a much more frequent sequence differs by one nucleotide.

Ophthalmopathy patients had moderately to severely active disease, with a Clinical Activity Score of 3 or more, a NOSPECS grade of 4 or more, and a disease duration of less than 3 months. Exclusion was applied to patients with uncontrolled infections, other autoimmune diseases, pregnancy or lactation. Diagnoses relied on clinical symptoms, serum thyroxine and TRAb, thyroid ultrasound and orbital computed tomography. PBMCs were isolated from about 9 ml of fresh peripheral blood by Ficoll-Paque density gradient centrifugation. Trizol reagent was used to extract total RNA, and RNA quality was then checked on an Agilent 2100 Bioanalyzer. The TCR beta CDR3 regions were amplified from the RNA transcripts. A first-round RT-PCR of the TCR CDR3 used the HTBI primer set with the Qiagen OneStep RT-PCR kit. Libraries were constructed in a second round of multiplex PCR, after which size selection and purification were carried out. Sequencing of the libraries was done on an Illumina HiSeq2000 using paired-end 100 bp reads. As for the original processing: Raw data were processed with SOAPnuke, discarding reads with adapters, uncalled bases, mean Phred below 15, or no exact constant-primer or identifier match. High-quality paired reads were merged using COPE v1.2.5, and each unique nucleotide sequence was defined as a clonotype. Clonotypes were aligned to IMGT TRBV, TRBD and TRBJ reference segments using MiTCR v1.1. The analysis included only V-J combinations with a frequency above 0.0001, which together covered over 98% of the repertoires. A TCS score was defined as the ratio of F50 (clonal expansion) to E x V (chaos), with BLOSUM62-based TCRdist applied between CDR3 peptides within each V-J. Welch's t-statistics and random forest reduced just over 500 V-J features to roughly 13, which were used in a naive Bayes classifier (R e1071). TCRdb itself trimmed the public reads at Q25 with fastp, ran MiXCR and retained productive beta chains. Identical CDR3 proteins give one entry, which carries the most common genes and DNA. V and J calls and clone size were set by TCRdb, not the authors. The sample table contains 350,000 to 450,000 distinct CDR3 sequences; only one count was recorded for roughly 13% of them. The ten largest clones represent approximately 27% of the sample.

The sequence is built from TRBV3-1 and TRBJ1-2; 5 matching bases give a weak D call of TRBD1. The receptor comes from a man aged 50-60 years with Graves' ophthalmopathy. Specimen: blood. The bases read TGTACCAGCAGCCAAGTGGGGGTTGGCTACACCTTC. It translates as CTSSQVGVGYTF.